This is a list of T cell receptor beta chains from one sample in a study of cytotoxic CD8 clonotypes in ibrutinib-treated CLL. Using immunoSEQ multiplex PCR, the repertoire was profiled, and TCRdb retains in-frame clones only, with some absent. Counted here are over 100,000 clones, approximately 85% occurring once; the ten biggest clones make up about 1.9%. The source material was PBMCs, sampled after 24 months of ibrutinib treatment. These receptors were collected from a human donor with chronic lymphocytic leukemia. CDR3s include the opening cysteine and the closing phenylalanine or tryptophan. The order of the fields is J gene, V gene, D gene, clone size, CDR3 protein, CDR3 DNA. A D gene is named only where the DNA matches it firmly. Clone size, where shown, is once, few, many, or a class for clones that have expanded.

j_gene: TRBJ2-3; v_gene: TRBV6-4; d_gene: TRBD1; abundance: -; CDR3aa: CASSRRDRSTDTQYF; CDR3nt: TGTGCCAGCAGCCGACGGGACAGGAGCACAGATACGCAGTATTTT
j_gene: TRBJ1-4; v_gene: TRBV30; d_gene: -; abundance: -; CDR3aa: CAWSRGGATQGSEKLFF; CDR3nt: TGTGCCTGGAGCAGAGGAGGAGCCACTCAAGGGTCTGAAAAACTGTTTTTT
j_gene: TRBJ2-1; v_gene: TRBV5-6; d_gene: -; abundance: -; CDR3aa: CASSLGAKPTNEQFF; CDR3nt: TGTGCCAGCAGCTTGGGTGCCAAGCCCACTAATGAGCAGTTCTTC
j_gene: TRBJ2-3; v_gene: TRBV7-6; d_gene: -; abundance: -; CDR3aa: CASSLAPGSDTQYF; CDR3nt: TGTGCCAGCAGCTTAGCGCCGGGGTCAGATACGCAGTATTTT
j_gene: TRBJ2-1; v_gene: TRBV27; d_gene: TRBD1; abundance: -; CDR3aa: CASTPRTGTAVGNEQFF; CDR3nt: TGTGCCAGCACCCCTAGGACAGGCACCGCAGTAGGCAATGAGCAGTTCTTC
j_gene: TRBJ2-7; v_gene: TRBV19; d_gene: -; abundance: -; CDR3aa: CASSILGAFGEQYF; CDR3nt: TGTGCCAGTAGTATCTTGGGGGCGTTTGGCGAGCAGTACTTC
j_gene: TRBJ1-5; v_gene: TRBV30; d_gene: -; abundance: -; CDR3aa: CAWSTGNNQPQHF; CDR3nt: TGTGCCTGGAGTACAGGGAATAATCAGCCCCAGCATTTT
j_gene: TRBJ2-4; v_gene: TRBV7-9; d_gene: -; abundance: -; CDR3aa: CASNPPEATLAKNIQYF; CDR3nt: TGTGCCAGCAACCCACCGGAGGCTACCCTAGCCAAAAACATTCAGTACTTC
j_gene: TRBJ1-2; v_gene: TRBV28; d_gene: TRBD1; abundance: -; CDR3aa: CASSTSGGVLGYTF; CDR3nt: TGTGCCAGCAGTACCTCAGGGGGCGTTCTTGGCTACACCTTC
j_gene: TRBJ2-7; v_gene: TRBV4-1; d_gene: TRBD2; abundance: -; CDR3aa: CASSQRGGPYEQYF; CDR3nt: TGCGCCAGCAGCCAGCGGGGGGGCCCATACGAGCAGTACTTC
j_gene: TRBJ2-2; v_gene: TRBV5-1; d_gene: -; abundance: -; CDR3aa: CASSLDGNTGELFF; CDR3nt: TGCGCCAGCAGCTTGGACGGGAACACCGGGGAGCTGTTTTTT
j_gene: TRBJ2-1; v_gene: TRBV7-2; d_gene: -; abundance: -; CDR3aa: CASSLGLADNEQFF; CDR3nt: TGTGCCAGCAGCTTAGGGCTAGCAGACAATGAGCAGTTCTTC
j_gene: TRBJ2-7; v_gene: TRBV29-1; d_gene: TRBD1; abundance: -; CDR3aa: CSVVRTGEYEQYF; CDR3nt: TGCAGCGTTGTAAGGACAGGGGAATACGAGCAGTACTTC
j_gene: TRBJ1-5; v_gene: TRBV28; d_gene: -; abundance: -; CDR3aa: CASSPTRVLGSQPQHF; CDR3nt: TGTGCCAGCAGCCCTACCCGTGTACTGGGGAGTCAGCCCCAGCATTTT
j_gene: TRBJ2-7; v_gene: TRBV5-1; d_gene: -; abundance: -; CDR3aa: CASSLEGQPYEQYF; CDR3nt: TGCGCCAGCAGCTTGGAAGGACAACCCTACGAGCAGTACTTC
j_gene: TRBJ2-2; v_gene: TRBV29-1; d_gene: TRBD1; abundance: -; CDR3aa: CSVEENRGAGELFF; CDR3nt: TGCAGCGTTGAGGAAAACAGGGGCGCCGGGGAGCTGTTTTTT
j_gene: TRBJ2-7; v_gene: TRBV7-3; d_gene: TRBD2; abundance: -; CDR3aa: CASSPPGGYEQYF; CDR3nt: TGTGCCAGCAGCCCGCCGGGAGGCTACGAGCAGTACTTC
j_gene: TRBJ2-1; v_gene: TRBV5-1; d_gene: TRBD2; abundance: -; CDR3aa: CASSLTSGFSYNEQFF; CDR3nt: TGCGCCAGCAGCTTGACTAGCGGATTCTCCTACAATGAGCAGTTCTTC
j_gene: TRBJ2-3; v_gene: TRBV7-8; d_gene: TRBD2; abundance: -; CDR3aa: CASSFTASGSRNTQYF; CDR3nt: TGTGCCAGCAGCTTTACAGCTAGCGGGAGTAGGAATACGCAGTATTTT
j_gene: TRBJ1-1; v_gene: TRBV9; d_gene: -; abundance: -; CDR3aa: CASSAGAAVNTEAFF; CDR3nt: TGTGCCAGCAGCGCGGGGGCCGCAGTGAACACTGAAGCTTTCTTT
j_gene: TRBJ1-5; v_gene: TRBV28; d_gene: -; abundance: -; CDR3aa: CASRSAGSDQPQHF; CDR3nt: TGTGCCAGCAGGTCGGCAGGGTCCGATCAGCCCCAGCATTTT
j_gene: TRBJ1-2; v_gene: TRBV12-5; d_gene: -; abundance: many; CDR3aa: CASGWTGGQKKDYYGYTF; CDR3nt: TGTGCTAGTGGTTGGACCGGTGGACAGAAGAAAGATTACTATGGCTACACCTTC
j_gene: TRBJ2-3; v_gene: TRBV27; d_gene: -; abundance: -; CDR3aa: CASRTPGGNTQYF; CDR3nt: TGTGCCAGCAGAACCCCAGGGGGGAATACGCAGTATTTT
j_gene: TRBJ1-3; v_gene: TRBV6-1; d_gene: TRBD1; abundance: -; CDR3aa: CASSDRTGGNTIYF; CDR3nt: TGTGCCAGCAGTGATCGGACAGGGGGAAACACCATATATTTT
j_gene: TRBJ2-1; v_gene: TRBV15; d_gene: TRBD1; abundance: -; CDR3aa: CATSRDYQGAITNEQFF; CDR3nt: TGTGCCACCAGCAGAGATTATCAGGGGGCAATAACCAATGAGCAGTTCTTC
j_gene: TRBJ2-5; v_gene: TRBV21-1; d_gene: -; abundance: -; CDR3aa: CASSKEYLDAGETQYF; CDR3nt: TGTGCCAGCAGCAAAGAGTACTTGGACGCGGGAGAGACCCAGTACTTC
j_gene: TRBJ1-6; v_gene: TRBV11-2; d_gene: -; abundance: -; CDR3aa: CASSTDRSPLHF; CDR3nt: TGTGCCAGCAGCACCGACAGATCACCCCTCCACTTT
j_gene: TRBJ1-2; v_gene: TRBV28; d_gene: -; abundance: -; CDR3aa: CASSLSDRPVYGYTF; CDR3nt: TGTGCCAGCAGTTTATCCGACAGGCCCGTCTATGGCTACACCTTC
j_gene: TRBJ2-2; v_gene: TRBV28; d_gene: -; abundance: -; CDR3aa: CATHRENTGELFF; CDR3nt: TGTGCAACACACAGGGAAAACACCGGGGAGCTGTTTTTT
j_gene: TRBJ2-1; v_gene: TRBV6-5; d_gene: TRBD2; abundance: -; CDR3aa: CASRKLAGGYNEQFF; CDR3nt: TGTGCCAGCAGAAAACTAGCGGGGGGGTACAATGAGCAGTTCTTC
j_gene: TRBJ2-7; v_gene: TRBV5-1; d_gene: -; abundance: -; CDR3aa: CASSLSPGQNYEQYF; CDR3nt: TGCGCCAGCAGCTTATCACCAGGGCAAAATTACGAGCAGTACTTC
j_gene: TRBJ2-3; v_gene: TRBV7-2; d_gene: TRBD2; abundance: -; CDR3aa: CASSLMASGDTQYF; CDR3nt: TGTGCCAGCAGCTTAATGGCTAGCGGGGACACGCAGTATTTT
j_gene: TRBJ2-7; v_gene: TRBV20-1; d_gene: -; abundance: -; CDR3aa: CSARGSYEQYF; CDR3nt: TGCAGTGCTAGGGGGTCCTACGAGCAGTACTTC
j_gene: TRBJ1-2; v_gene: TRBV5-5; d_gene: TRBD1; abundance: -; CDR3aa: CASRSHTGVFGYTF; CDR3nt: TGTGCCAGCAGATCACACACAGGGGTTTTTGGCTACACCTTC
j_gene: TRBJ1-2; v_gene: TRBV23-1; d_gene: -; abundance: -; CDR3aa: CASSQTVSHGYTF; CDR3nt: TGCGCCAGCAGTCAAACCGTCAGCCATGGCTACACCTTC
j_gene: TRBJ1-5; v_gene: TRBV5-5; d_gene: -; abundance: -; CDR3aa: CASSSSRGSNQPQHF; CDR3nt: TGTGCCAGCAGCTCAAGCAGGGGAAGCAATCAGCCCCAGCATTTT
j_gene: TRBJ2-3; v_gene: TRBV15; d_gene: -; abundance: -; CDR3aa: CATSREINSRTDTQYF; CDR3nt: TGTGCCACCAGCAGGGAGATCAACTCACGGACAGATACGCAGTATTTT
j_gene: TRBJ1-4; v_gene: TRBV7-7; d_gene: TRBD1; abundance: once; CDR3aa: CASSRTGGEKLFF; CDR3nt: TGTGCCAGCAGCCGAACAGGGGGTGAAAAACTGTTTTTT
j_gene: TRBJ1-5; v_gene: TRBV28; d_gene: -; abundance: medium-sized; CDR3aa: CASYSGEGLQPQHF; CDR3nt: TGTGCCAGCTACTCCGGGGAGGGGCTCCAGCCCCAGCATTTT
j_gene: TRBJ2-5; v_gene: TRBV5-6; d_gene: -; abundance: -; CDR3aa: CASTSGGGLETQYF; CDR3nt: TGTGCCAGCACTTCCGGTGGGGGCCTGGAGACCCAGTACTTC
j_gene: TRBJ2-7; v_gene: TRBV11-2; d_gene: TRBD2; abundance: -; CDR3aa: CASSSSRLAGGIGGREQYF; CDR3nt: TGTGCCAGCAGCTCCTCCCGGCTAGCGGGGGGAATAGGTGGGCGCGAGCAGTACTTC
j_gene: TRBJ2-1; v_gene: TRBV18; d_gene: TRBD2; abundance: -; CDR3aa: CASSTEASGVNEQFF; CDR3nt: TGTGCCAGCTCAACAGAGGCTAGCGGGGTCAATGAGCAGTTCTTC
j_gene: TRBJ2-7; v_gene: TRBV18; d_gene: -; abundance: -; CDR3aa: CASSLSSYEQYF; CDR3nt: TGTGCCAGCTCTCTAAGTTCCTACGAGCAGTACTTC
j_gene: TRBJ2-7; v_gene: TRBV7-2; d_gene: -; abundance: -; CDR3aa: CASTPLGRSYEQYF; CDR3nt: TGTGCCAGCACCCCACTTGGGCGGTCCTACGAGCAGTACTTC
j_gene: TRBJ2-3; v_gene: TRBV5-5; d_gene: TRBD2; abundance: once; CDR3aa: CASSLTRLAGSTDTQYF; CDR3nt: TGTGCCAGCAGCTTGACTAGACTAGCGGGGAGCACAGATACGCAGTATTTT
j_gene: TRBJ2-1; v_gene: TRBV19; d_gene: -; abundance: -; CDR3aa: CASSLRVRGEQFF; CDR3nt: TGTGCCAGTAGTCTCAGGGTTCGAGGTGAGCAGTTCTTC